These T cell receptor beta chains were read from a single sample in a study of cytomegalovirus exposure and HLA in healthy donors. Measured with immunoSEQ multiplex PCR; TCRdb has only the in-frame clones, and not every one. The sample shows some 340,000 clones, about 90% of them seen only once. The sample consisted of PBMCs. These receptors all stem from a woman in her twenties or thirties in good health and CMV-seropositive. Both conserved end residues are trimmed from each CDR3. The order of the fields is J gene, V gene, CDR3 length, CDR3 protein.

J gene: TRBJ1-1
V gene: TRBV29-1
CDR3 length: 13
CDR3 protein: SSMGTGVSNTEAF

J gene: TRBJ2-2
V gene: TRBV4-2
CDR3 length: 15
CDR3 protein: ASSQHTSGRGSGELF

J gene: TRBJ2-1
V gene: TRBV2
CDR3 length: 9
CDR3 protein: ARQGVYEQF

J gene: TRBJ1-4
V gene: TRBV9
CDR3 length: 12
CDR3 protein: ASSPPLDRGKLF

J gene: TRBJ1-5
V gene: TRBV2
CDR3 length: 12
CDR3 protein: ASGPTGGYQPQH

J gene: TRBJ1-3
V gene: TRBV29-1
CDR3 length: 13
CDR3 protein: SVGGTGVTGNTIY

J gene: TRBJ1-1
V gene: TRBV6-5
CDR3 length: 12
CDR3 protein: ASSPAGWNTEAF

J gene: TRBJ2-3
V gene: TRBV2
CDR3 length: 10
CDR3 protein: ARQGAADTQY

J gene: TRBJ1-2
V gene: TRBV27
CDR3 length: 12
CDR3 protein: ASRSGGAVVGYT

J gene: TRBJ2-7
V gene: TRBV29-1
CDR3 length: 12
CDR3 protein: SVELAGVMYEQY

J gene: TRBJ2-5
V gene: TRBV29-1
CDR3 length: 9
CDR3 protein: SVGGGETQY

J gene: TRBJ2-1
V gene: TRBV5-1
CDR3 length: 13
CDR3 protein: ASSLRAGALNEQF

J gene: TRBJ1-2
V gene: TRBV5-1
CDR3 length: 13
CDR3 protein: ASSFDRPLNYGYT

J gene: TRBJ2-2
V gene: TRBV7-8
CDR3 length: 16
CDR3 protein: ASSLVVLGEWVTGELF

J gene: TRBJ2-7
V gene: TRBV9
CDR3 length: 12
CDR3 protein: ASSETSGGYEQY

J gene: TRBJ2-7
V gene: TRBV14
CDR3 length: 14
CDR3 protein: ASSRLDGTFDYEQY

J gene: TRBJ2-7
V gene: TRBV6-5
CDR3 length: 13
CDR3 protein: ASSPGGTGSYEQY

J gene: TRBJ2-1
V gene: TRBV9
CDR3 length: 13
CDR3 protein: ASSSGSGAYNEQF

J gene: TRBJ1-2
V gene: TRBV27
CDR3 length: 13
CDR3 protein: ASSVTGTGTRGYT

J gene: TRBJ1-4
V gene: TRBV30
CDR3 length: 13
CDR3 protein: AWSVPTGPGEKLF

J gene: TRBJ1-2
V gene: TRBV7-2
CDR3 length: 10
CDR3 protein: ASSPDSYGYT

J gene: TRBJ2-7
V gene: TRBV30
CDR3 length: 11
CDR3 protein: AWSVRDTYEQY

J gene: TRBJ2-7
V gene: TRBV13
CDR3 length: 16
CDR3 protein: ASSLERGQGAFHYEQY

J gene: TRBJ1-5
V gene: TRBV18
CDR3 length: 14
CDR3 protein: ASSPRGGASGGSQH

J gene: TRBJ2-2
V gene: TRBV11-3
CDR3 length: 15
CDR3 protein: ASSFGLEGSPGGELF

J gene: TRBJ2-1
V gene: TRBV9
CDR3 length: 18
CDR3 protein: ASSVAGEPARERSYNEQF

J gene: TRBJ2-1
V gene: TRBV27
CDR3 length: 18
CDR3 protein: ASSLGPGTTRPSSYNEQF

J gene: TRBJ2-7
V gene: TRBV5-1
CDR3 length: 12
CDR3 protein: ASSLAYRTYEQY

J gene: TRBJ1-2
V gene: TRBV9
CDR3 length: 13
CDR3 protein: ASSVGSDSSYGYT

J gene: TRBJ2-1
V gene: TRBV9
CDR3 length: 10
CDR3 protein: ASSGTGLTQF

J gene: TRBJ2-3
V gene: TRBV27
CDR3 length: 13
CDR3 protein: ASWIGTSGTDTQY

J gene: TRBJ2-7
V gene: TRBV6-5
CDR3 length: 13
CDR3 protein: ASSYNFQPAYEQY

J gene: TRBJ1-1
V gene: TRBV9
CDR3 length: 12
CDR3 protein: ASSVGQTNTEAF

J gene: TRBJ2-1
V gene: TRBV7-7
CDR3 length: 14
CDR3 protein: ASSSFPGTSYNEQF

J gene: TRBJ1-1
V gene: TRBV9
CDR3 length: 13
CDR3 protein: ASSVAAGANTEAF

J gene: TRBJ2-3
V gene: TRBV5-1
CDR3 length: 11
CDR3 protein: ASRRGEVDTQY

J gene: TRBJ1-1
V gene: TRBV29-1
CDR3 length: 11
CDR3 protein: SVEDFMNTEAF

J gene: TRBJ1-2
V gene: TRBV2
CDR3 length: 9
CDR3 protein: ASTPAYGYT

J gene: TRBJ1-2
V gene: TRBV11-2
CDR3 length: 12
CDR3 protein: ASSLTGTHYGYT

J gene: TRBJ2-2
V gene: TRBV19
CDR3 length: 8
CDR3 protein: ATRHGELF

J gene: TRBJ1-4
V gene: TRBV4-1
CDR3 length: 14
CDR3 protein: ASSQGEQGAGFSLF

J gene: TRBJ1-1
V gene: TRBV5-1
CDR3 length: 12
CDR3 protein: ASSSGTLNTEAF

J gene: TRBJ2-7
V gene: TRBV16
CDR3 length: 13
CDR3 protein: ASSQSQGEYGEQY

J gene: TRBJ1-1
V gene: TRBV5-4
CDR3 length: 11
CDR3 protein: ASSFRGPTEAF

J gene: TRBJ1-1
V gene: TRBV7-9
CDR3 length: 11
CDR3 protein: ASSSGANTEAF

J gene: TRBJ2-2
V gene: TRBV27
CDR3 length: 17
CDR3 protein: ASSFRLAGAPLTTGELF

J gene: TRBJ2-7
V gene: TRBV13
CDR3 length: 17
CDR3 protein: ASSLLFSGTRDRVHEQY